Given below is one T cell receptor (beta chain) in context. This clone's antigen is unknown. Per-base quality was not reported, and no clone a single base away is much larger than it. TCRbeta CDR3 regions were amplified from genomic DNA using the immunoSEQ Assay, a bias-controlled multiplex PCR. As for the original processing: The number of nucleated cells in each sample was estimated from the amplification of reference gene primers within the assay. Sequence reads were collapsed and filtered to measure the absolute abundance of every unique TCRbeta CDR3 rearrangement. Productive Simpson clonality was computed per sample as the square root of Simpson's diversity index over productive rearrangements. As stored in TCRdb, this immuneACCESS dataset retains in-frame rearrangements with V and J assigned. A fraction of the clones does not appear; measured against another copy, unresolved V genes explain less than half of the discrepancy, and the remainder lacks a known reason. The D gene and trimming were derived from the DNA, and the V and J assignments and clone size from that table. The table for this sample lists some 390,000 clones; roughly 86% of them were counted only once. Together, the top ten hold about 2.3% of the sample.

This sample is drawn from a study of blood T cell repertoires in COVID-19 (dated by TCRdb to the early 2020s). Describing the broader study: Collaborator samples came from the United States, Italy and Spain and covered acute and convalescent phases of COVID-19. A freely available public database, intended as a resource for researchers studying the immune response to SARS-CoV-2, is where the repertoires were released. The material from the prospective study consisted of cDNA or gDNA derived from T cells, B-cell-depleted T cells, or PBMCs. Subjects who had been exposed to COVID-19, were actively infected with it, or had recovered from it provided the deeply sampled blood TCRbeta repertoires that made up the dataset. Sample metadata almost always included a de-identified subject ID, COVID-19 status, age in years and sex. HLA class I and class II types, where available, came from metadata supplied by the sample provider rather than from assay-based typing. The samples were drawn from the first 160 participants of the ongoing ImmuneRACE study and from under 1,500 subjects provided by 6 global collaborators.

Overall study results and their limits: The quantity of clinical and demographic metadata differed by source and by participant and was supplied without curation.

At one collaborating source in Seattle, patients were enrolled during active infection and were followed longitudinally through the course of disease. Whole blood was collected in K2EDTA tubes by collaborating institutions according to the institutions' own protocols. For TCRbeta analysis, collaborator samples were shipped as frozen whole blood, as isolated PBMCs, or as DNA extracted from either sample type. Sequencing input: peripheral blood. This sequence was found in a woman in her fifties or sixties with COVID-19, enrolled during active disease.

The DNA reads TGTGCCAGCAGCTTATGGGGGCACCAGGGTGGCTACACCTTC. The translation is CASSLWGHQGGYTF. The chain is encoded by TRBV7-2 joined to TRBJ1-2, with TRBD1 perhaps the D gene, on 6 matching bases. Based on the germline V gene, the CDR1 and CDR2 sequences are SGHTA and FQGNSA. The CDR3 has 14 amino acids, counting the end cysteine and phenylalanine. CDR3 DNA is the only sequence kept; it has 42 bases, read in frame from the first base. V loses 2 bases, J loses 7 bases, and the germline ends lie 14 bases apart.